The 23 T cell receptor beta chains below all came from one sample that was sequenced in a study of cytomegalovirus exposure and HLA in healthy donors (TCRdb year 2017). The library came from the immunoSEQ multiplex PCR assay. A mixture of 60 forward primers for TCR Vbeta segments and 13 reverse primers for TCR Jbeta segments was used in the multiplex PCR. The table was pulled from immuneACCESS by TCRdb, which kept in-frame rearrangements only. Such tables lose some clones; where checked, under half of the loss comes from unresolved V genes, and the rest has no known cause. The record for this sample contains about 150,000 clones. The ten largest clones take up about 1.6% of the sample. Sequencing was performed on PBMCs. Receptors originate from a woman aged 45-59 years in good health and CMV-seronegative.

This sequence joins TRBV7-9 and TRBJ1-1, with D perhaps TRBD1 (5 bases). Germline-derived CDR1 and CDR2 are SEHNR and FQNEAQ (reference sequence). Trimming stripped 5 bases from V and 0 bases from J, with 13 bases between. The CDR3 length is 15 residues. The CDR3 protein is CASSRGQGMNTEAFF. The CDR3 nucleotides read TGTGCCAGCAGCCGTGGTCAGGGCATGAACACTGAAGCTTTCTTT. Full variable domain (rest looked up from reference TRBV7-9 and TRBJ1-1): DTGVSQNPRHKITKRGQNVTFRCDPISEHNRLYWYRQTLGQGPEFLTYFQNEAQLEKSRLLSDRFSAERPKGSFSTLEIQRTEQGDSAMYLCASSRGQGMNTEAFFGQGTRLTVV.

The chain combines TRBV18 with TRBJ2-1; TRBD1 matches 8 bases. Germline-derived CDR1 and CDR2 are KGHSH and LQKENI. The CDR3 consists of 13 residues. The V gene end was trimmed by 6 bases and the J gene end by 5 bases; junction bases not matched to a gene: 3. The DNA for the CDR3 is TGTGCCAGCTCTGGGGACAGGAACAATGAGCAGTTCTTC. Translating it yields CASSGDRNNEQFF.

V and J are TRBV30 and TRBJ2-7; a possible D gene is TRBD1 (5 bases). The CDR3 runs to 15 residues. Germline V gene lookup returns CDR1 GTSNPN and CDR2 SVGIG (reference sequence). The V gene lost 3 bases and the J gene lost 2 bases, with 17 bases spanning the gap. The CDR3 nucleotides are TGTGCCTGGAGCTACCTGACAGAGAGCGCCTACGAGCAGTACTTC. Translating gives CAWSYLTESAYEQYF.

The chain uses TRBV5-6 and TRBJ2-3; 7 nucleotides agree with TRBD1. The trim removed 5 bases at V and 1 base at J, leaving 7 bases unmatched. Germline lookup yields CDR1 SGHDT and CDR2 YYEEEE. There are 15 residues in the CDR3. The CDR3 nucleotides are TGTGCCAGCAGACGGACAGGCTTAGGCACAGATACGCAGTATTTT. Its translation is CASRRTGLGTDTQYF.

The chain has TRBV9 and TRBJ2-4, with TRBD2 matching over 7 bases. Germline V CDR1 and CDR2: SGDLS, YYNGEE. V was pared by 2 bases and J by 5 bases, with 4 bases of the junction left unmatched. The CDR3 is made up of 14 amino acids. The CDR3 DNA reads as TGTGCCAGCAGCGTCAGCGGGGATCAAAACATTCAGTACTTC. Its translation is CASSVSGDQNIQYF.

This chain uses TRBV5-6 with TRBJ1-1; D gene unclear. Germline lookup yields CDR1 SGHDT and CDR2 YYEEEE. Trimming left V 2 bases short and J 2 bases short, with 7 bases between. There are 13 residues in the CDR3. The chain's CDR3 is CASSFLDNTEAFF. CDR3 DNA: TGTGCCAGCAGCTTTCTAGATAACACTGAAGCTTTCTTT.

CDR3 in amino acids: CASSQALRVQNYGYTF. CDR3 nucleotides: TGTGCCAGCAGCCAAGCCTTGAGGGTCCAAAACTATGGCTACACCTTC. The chain carries TRBV4-2 and TRBJ1-2; D is ambiguous. This CDR3 has 16 residues. The V gene lost 1 base and the J gene lost 2 bases, with 14 bases spanning the gap. Germline values: CDR1 LGHNA, CDR2 YNFKEQ.

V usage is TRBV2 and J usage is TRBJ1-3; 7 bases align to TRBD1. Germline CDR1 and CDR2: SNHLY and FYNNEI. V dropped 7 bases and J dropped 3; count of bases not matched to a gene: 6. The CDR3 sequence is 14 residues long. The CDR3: CASKDTGDGNTIYF. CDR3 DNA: TGTGCCAGCAAAGATACAGGGGATGGAAACACCATATATTTT.

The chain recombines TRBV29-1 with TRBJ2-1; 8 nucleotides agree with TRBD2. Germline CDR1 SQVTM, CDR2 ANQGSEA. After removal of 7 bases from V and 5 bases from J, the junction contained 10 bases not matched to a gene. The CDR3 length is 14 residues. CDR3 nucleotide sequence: TGCAGCGCTTCGTATAGCGGGGCTGACAATGAGCAGTTCTTC. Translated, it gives CSASYSGADNEQFF.

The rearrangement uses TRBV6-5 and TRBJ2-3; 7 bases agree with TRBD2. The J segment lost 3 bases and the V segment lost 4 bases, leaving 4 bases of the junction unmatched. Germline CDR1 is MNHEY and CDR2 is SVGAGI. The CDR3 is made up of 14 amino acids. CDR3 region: CASSWTGLTDTQYF. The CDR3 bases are TGTGCCAGCAGTTGGACGGGACTAACAGATACGCAGTATTTT.

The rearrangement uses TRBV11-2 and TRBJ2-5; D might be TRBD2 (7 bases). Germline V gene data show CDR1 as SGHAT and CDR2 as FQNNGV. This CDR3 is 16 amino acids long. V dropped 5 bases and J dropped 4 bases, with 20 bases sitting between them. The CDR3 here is CASSKETSRGRETQYF. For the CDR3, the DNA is TGTGCCAGCAGCAAGGAGACTAGCAGGGGTAGAGAGACCCAGTACTTC.

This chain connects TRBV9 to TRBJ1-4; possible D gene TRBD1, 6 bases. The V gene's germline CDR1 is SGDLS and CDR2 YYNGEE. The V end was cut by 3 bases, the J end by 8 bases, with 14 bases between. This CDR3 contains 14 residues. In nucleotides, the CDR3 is TGTGCCAGCAGCGGGACCGTGGGGGCGGAAAAACTGTTTTTT. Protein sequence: CASSGTVGAEKLFF.

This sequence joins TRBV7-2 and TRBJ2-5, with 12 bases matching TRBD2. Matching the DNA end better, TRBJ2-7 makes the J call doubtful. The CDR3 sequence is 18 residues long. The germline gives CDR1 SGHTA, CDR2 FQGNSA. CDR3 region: CASSLQSSGGAVSYEQYF. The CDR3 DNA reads TGTGCCAGCAGCTTACAGTCTAGCGGGGGGGCGGTTTCCTACGAGCAGTACTTC.

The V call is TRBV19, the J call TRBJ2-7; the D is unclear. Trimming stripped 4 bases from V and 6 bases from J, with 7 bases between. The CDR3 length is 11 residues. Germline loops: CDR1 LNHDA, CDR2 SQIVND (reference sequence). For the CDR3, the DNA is TGTGCCAGTAGTAATTCCCTCGAGCAGTACTTC. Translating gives CASSNSLEQYF.

The CDR3 nucleotides read TGCAGCGTTGGCAGGTTGTATGGGGACAGGGCTGCCGGGGAGCTGTTTTTT. Amino acid sequence: CSVGRLYGDRAAGELFF. V usage is TRBV29-1 and J usage is TRBJ2-2, with 9 bases fitting TRBD1. CDR1 is SQVTM and CDR2 is ANQGSEA in the germline V gene. The CDR3 consists of 17 residues. V lost 4 bases and J lost 6; bases outside the gene matches: 15.

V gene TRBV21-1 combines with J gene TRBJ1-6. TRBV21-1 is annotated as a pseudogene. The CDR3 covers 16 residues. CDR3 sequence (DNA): TGTGCCAGCAGCAAAGAAGAGGGAACGAATAATTCACCCCTCCACTTT. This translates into CASSKEEGTNNSPLHF.

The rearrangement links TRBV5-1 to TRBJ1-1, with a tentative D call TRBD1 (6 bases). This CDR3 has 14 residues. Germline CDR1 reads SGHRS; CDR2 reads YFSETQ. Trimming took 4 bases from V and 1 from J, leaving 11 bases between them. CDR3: CASSDGTSNTEAFF. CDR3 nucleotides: TGCGCCAGCAGCGACGGGACATCGAACACTGAAGCTTTCTTT.

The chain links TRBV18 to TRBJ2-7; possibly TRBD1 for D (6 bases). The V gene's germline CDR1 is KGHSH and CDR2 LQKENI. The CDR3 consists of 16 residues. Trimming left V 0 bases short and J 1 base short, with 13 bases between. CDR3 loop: CASSPPGSGQSYEQYF. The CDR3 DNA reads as TGTGCCAGCTCACCACCGGGTTCCGGACAGTCCTACGAGCAGTACTTC.

The CDR3 bases are TGCGCCAGCAGCCCCGCGAGGGCTTTCTTT. Amino acids: CASSPARAFF. The chain uses TRBV23-1 and TRBJ1-1; D is undetermined. TRBV23-1 is identified as an open reading frame with a role that is uncertain. The CDR3 sequence is 10 residues long. V was shortened by 6 bases and J by 11 bases, with 10 bases between the two germline ends.

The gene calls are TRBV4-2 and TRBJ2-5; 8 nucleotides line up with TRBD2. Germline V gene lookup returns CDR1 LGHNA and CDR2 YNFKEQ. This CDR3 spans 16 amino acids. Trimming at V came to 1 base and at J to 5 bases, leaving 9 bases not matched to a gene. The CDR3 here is CASSQGMTSVTETQYF. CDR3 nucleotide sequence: TGTGCCAGCAGCCAAGGGATGACTAGCGTTACCGAGACCCAGTACTTC.

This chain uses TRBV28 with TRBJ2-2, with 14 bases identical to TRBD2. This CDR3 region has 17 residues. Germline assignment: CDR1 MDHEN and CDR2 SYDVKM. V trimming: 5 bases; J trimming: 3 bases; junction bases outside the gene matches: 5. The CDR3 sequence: CASSLGLAGGYTGELFF. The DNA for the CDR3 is TGTGCCAGCAGTCTTGGACTAGCGGGGGGCTACACCGGGGAGCTGTTTTTT.

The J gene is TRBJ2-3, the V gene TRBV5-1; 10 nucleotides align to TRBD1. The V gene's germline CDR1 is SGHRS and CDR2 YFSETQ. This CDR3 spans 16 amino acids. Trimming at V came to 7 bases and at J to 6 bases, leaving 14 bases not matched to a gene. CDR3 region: CASATLDRGRVDTQYF. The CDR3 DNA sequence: TGCGCCAGCGCTACGCTTGACAGGGGGCGGGTGGATACGCAGTATTTT.

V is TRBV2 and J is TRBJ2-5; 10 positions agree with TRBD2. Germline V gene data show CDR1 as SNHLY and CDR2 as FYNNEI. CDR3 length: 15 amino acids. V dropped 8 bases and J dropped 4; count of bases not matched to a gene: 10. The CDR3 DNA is TGTGCCAGCCTTATGGGGCTAGCGGGGGTAGAGACCCAGTACTTC. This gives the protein CASLMGLAGVETQYF.